A selection of T cell receptor beta chains follows, all from one sample in a study of T cell repertoires in cytomegalovirus infection. MiXCR, run by TCRdb on the reads, gives a single entry per CDR3 protein. The sample holds hundreds of thousands of distinct CDR3 sequences; over 20% are singletons and the top ten take 18%. Sequenced material: CD8+ T cells from PBMCs. Source of these receptors: a human donor in good health (CMV status not recorded). Some clones in this sample may be carry-over from other donors' samples. Both conserved end residues are trimmed from each CDR3. The D gene is left open where the match is weak. Some rows mark clone size as missing; the rest say once, few, many or name a class of expanded clone.

>TRBV6-5|.|.
ASGQSPGVETQY
>TRBV29-1|TRBD1|.
SVKGQGPEAF
>TRBV27|.|.
ASRPRILSYEQY
>TRBV7-9|TRBD2|.
ASSPWTSGENEQF
>TRBV28|.|many
ASNRELDTEAF
>TRBV12-3/TRBV12-4|.|few
ASKGQTNTEAF
>TRBV4-1|.|few
ASSQEGDFYGYT
>TRBV9|.|.
ASSVEDNLYEQY
>TRBV7-3|TRBD1|many
ASSLRGQGFEAF
>TRBV29-1|.|.
SVPYTVYNEQF
>TRBV20-1|.|few
SAMSGANVLT
>TRBV7-9|TRBD1|many
ASSRDRVHTEAF
>TRBV28|.|few
ASSSPLRGIYEQY
>TRBV7-9|.|few
ASSLLSSEQY
>TRBV12-3/TRBV12-4|TRBD1|many
ASSFGTVGEAF
>TRBV5-4|.|.
ASSLGTKQF
>TRBV7-2|.|many
ASIYRGLGSNEQF
>TRBV10-3|.|many
AISEAGVSDTQY
>TRBV20-1|TRBD1|.
SARDRPGGANYGYT
>TRBV12-3/TRBV12-4|TRBD2|many
ASSRGVLSYEQY
>TRBV7-9|.|.
ASSSSIMETQY
>TRBV28|.|.
ATSLDGTYEQY
>TRBV5-6|.|.
ASSLVPGIYEQY
>TRBV15|.|few
ATSRDIRGRDTEAF
>TRBV29-1|.|.
SVESGMNTEAF
>TRBV29-1|.|.
SVEGRPESSYNEQF
>TRBV14|.|.
ASSQDAGAAQETQY
>TRBV7-9|TRBD1|many
ASSGRWDSNTEAF
>TRBV11-2|.|.
ASTVGGPGETQY
>TRBV13|TRBD2|few
ASSPLASGGAETQY
>TRBV7-2|TRBD1|many
ASSLSDRAYNEQF
>TRBV20-1|.|.
SAPGLGSPYNEQF
>TRBV7-9|.|.
ASSLFGEETQY
>TRBV7-6|.|.
ASSHLPGGGNSYEQY
>TRBV7-8|.|many
ASGQGGNSPLH
>TRBV2|.|few
ASLGRGGPRNIQY
>TRBV12-3/TRBV12-4|TRBD1|many
ATSATGSNEQF
>TRBV7-2|TRBD2|many
ASSFYGLAGVSYSLAKNIQY
>TRBV2|.|.
ASPRGPYEQY
>TRBV6-1|.|many
ASSPQVGDTEAF
>TRBV27|.|many
ASSPSSGEGIYYGYT
>TRBV7-8|TRBD1|.
ASSPDRGGISNGYT
>TRBV7-9|.|many
ASSTNSNQPQH
>TRBV28|.|few
AARDTGELF
>TRBV29-1|.|few
SVEDGGETQY